Following are 11 T cell receptor beta chains from one sample sequenced in a study of T cell repertoires in cytomegalovirus infection. TCRdb analysed the reads with MiXCR anew, one entry per CDR3 protein. The table has 700,000 to 900,000 distinct CDR3 sequences, 25% to 35% seen once. Which antigens these TCRs recognize remains unknown. The sequenced sample was cultured CD8+ T cells from PBMCs, obtained from culture after CMV antigen stimulation. These TCRs come from a human donor in good health (CMV status not recorded). Some clones in this sample may be carry-over from other donors' samples.

This clonotype appeared a single time. The rearrangement uses TRBV20-1 and TRBJ2-1; D is possibly TRBD2 (6 bases). V was cut by 6 bases and J by 7 bases, with 22 bases left in between. CDR3 length: 15 residues. Germline assignment: CDR1 DFQATT and CDR2 SNEGSKA (reference sequence). CDR3 sequence (DNA): TGCAGTGCCTCGCTGCTAGGGCGTGGGGGGAATGAGCAGTTCTTC. It yields the protein CSASLLGRGGNEQFF.

The chain carries TRBV12-3 or TRBV12-4 and TRBJ2-2; D is undetermined. The CDR3 length is 13 residues. With 4 bases removed from V and 5 bases from J, the gap between germline ends came to 8 bases. CDR3 region: CASSWWGTGELFF. The CDR3 DNA is TGTGCCAGCAGTTGGTGGGGAACCGGGGAGCTGTTTTTT.

The chain is built from TRBV6-5 and TRBJ2-3, with 7 nucleotides matching TRBD1. CDR3 length equals 20 residues. The V gene's germline CDR1 is MNHEY and CDR2 SVGAGI. With V trimmed by 2 bases and J by 0 bases, 17 bases remained unmatched. CDR3 protein: CASSYLDRTGPSTSTDTQYF. DNA of the CDR3: TGTGCCAGCAGTTACCTGGACAGGACAGGTCCTAGCACTAGCACAGATACGCAGTATTTT.

This clonotype was recorded a few times. The chain carries TRBV4-1 and TRBJ2-2; the D is unclear. In germline, CDR1 is MGHRA, CDR2 YSYEKL. Trimming stripped 6 bases from V and 5 bases from J, with 10 bases between. The CDR3 consists of 13 residues. The CDR3 region is CASSRVKTGELFF. CDR3 DNA sequence: TGCGCCAGCAGTCGAGTCAAGACCGGGGAGCTGTTTTTT.

In this sample, this clonotype turned up once. This may come from a read error, since a much larger clone is one base off. This chain uses TRBV7-2 with TRBJ2-3; D may match TRBD1 or TRBD2 (5 bases each). CDR3 length: 15 residues. Germline V gene sequence: CDR1 SGHTA, CDR2 FQGNSA. V lost 3 bases, J lost 4 bases, and 14 bases lay in between. CDR3 amino acids: CASSFRDGVADTQYF. For the CDR3, the DNA is TGTGCCAGCAGCTTCCGGGACGGGGTGGCAGATACGCAGTATTTT.

There are a few counts of this clonotype. The rearrangement links TRBV6-5 to TRBJ1-2, with unresolved D. This CDR3 contains 15 residues. V was trimmed by 2 bases and J by 8 bases, leaving 18 bases between them. CDR1 and CDR2 (germline): MNHEY, SVGAGI. CDR3 protein: CASSYSSVGREGYTF. In DNA, the CDR3 is TGTGCCAGCAGTTACAGTTCCGTCGGGAGGGAAGGCTACACCTTC.

The chain is built from TRBV3-1 and TRBJ2-1; 7 nucleotides align to TRBD2. J gave up 6 bases and V 0 bases, and 8 bases lay outside the gene matches. Looked up from germline, CDR1 is LGHDT and CDR2 is YNNKEL (reference sequence). The CDR3 has 16 residues. The CDR3 loop reads CASSQEGRGNFNEQFF. The DNA for the CDR3 is TGTGCCAGCAGCCAAGAGGGGCGGGGGAACTTCAATGAGCAGTTCTTC.

The chain joins TRBV18 to TRBJ2-1; D gene ambiguous. Germline CDR1 KGHSH, CDR2 LQKENI. Trimming took 2 bases from V and 8 from J, leaving 7 bases between them. This CDR3 spans 12 amino acids. CDR3 bases: TGTGCCAGCTCACCAGCTTCGGATGAGCAGTTCTTC. Encoded protein: CASSPASDEQFF. The full variable domain, rest sourced from reference TRBV18 and TRBJ2-1, is NAGVMQNPRHLVRRRGQEARLRCSPMKGHSHVYWYRQLPEEGLKFMVYLQKENIIDESGMPKERFSAEFPKEGPSILRIQQVVRGDSAAYFCASSPASDEQFFGPGTRLTVL.

This clonotype has just a few counts. The rearrangement uses TRBV7-9 and TRBJ2-7; no reliable D call. The CDR3 is 12 amino acids. Germline values: CDR1 SEHNR, CDR2 FQNEAQ (reference sequence). V dropped 5 bases and J dropped 5 bases, with 10 bases sitting between them. CDR3 sequence: CASSVRRDEQYF. The CDR3 coding sequence is TGTGCCAGCAGCGTGAGAAGAGACGAGCAGTACTTC.

The genes are TRBV6-2 or TRBV6-3 and TRBJ2-1; TRBD1 or TRBD2 may be the D gene (5 bases each). The germline CDR1 and CDR2 sequences are MNHEY and SVGEGT. Trimming stripped 2 bases from V and 2 bases from J, with 10 bases between. CDR3 length: 15 residues. The CDR3 DNA is TGTGCCAGCAGTTACAAAGGGACGGCCTACAATGAGCAGTTCTTC. Protein product: CASSYKGTAYNEQFF.

The chain couples TRBV2 to TRBJ1-2, with TRBD1 as a possible D gene (6 bases). CDR3 size: 14 residues. Germline CDR1 is SNHLY and CDR2 is FYNNEI. The V end was cut by 3 bases, the J end by 8 bases, with 16 bases between. The CDR3 nucleotides are TGTGCCAGCAGTGACTACAGGGAGGGGGGAGGCTACACCTTC. Translation gives CASSDYREGGGYTF.